A selection of T cell receptor beta chains follows, all from one sample in a study of PD-L1 blockade in urothelial cancer. TCRdb keeps only in-frame clones here, not all; method: immunoSEQ multiplex PCR. The sample lists about 24,000 clones, roughly 85% occurring once. Sample: PBMCs, taken around atezolizumab (anti-PD-L1) treatment. These receptors were taken from a man aged 50-60 years with urothelial cancer. The CDR3 runs from the conserved cysteine through the conserved F or W. Each record gives: D gene, clone size, V gene, J gene, CDR3 protein, CDR3 DNA. D genes are given only for firm matches. Only part of the rows carry a size: once, few, many, or a class if the clone is expanded.

D gene: TRBD2
clone size: NA
V gene: TRBV19
J gene: TRBJ2-3
CDR3 protein: CASTWGTSGSIWTDTQYF
CDR3 DNA: TGTGCCAGTACCTGGGGGACTAGCGGGAGTATTTGGACAGATACGCAGTATTTT

D gene: NA
clone size: NA
V gene: TRBV23-1
J gene: TRBJ1-2
CDR3 protein: CASSQPGLMYGYTF
CDR3 DNA: TGCGCCAGCAGTCAACCAGGGCTTATGTATGGCTACACCTTC

D gene: NA
clone size: NA
V gene: TRBV5-1
J gene: TRBJ2-1
CDR3 protein: CASSQSASKHNEQFF
CDR3 DNA: TGCGCCAGCAGCCAATCCGCTTCCAAGCACAATGAGCAGTTCTTC

D gene: NA
clone size: NA
V gene: TRBV5-1
J gene: TRBJ1-2
CDR3 protein: CASSLEPSGYTF
CDR3 DNA: TGCGCCAGCAGCTTGGAACCCAGTGGCTACACCTTC

D gene: NA
clone size: NA
V gene: TRBV12-1
J gene: TRBJ2-3
CDR3 protein: CASSCAGLTCTDTQYF
CDR3 DNA: TGTGCCAGCAGCTGCGCCGGACTAACATGCACAGATACGCAGTATTTT

D gene: NA
clone size: NA
V gene: TRBV18
J gene: TRBJ1-4
CDR3 protein: CASSPDGGAKLFF
CDR3 DNA: TGTGCCAGCTCACCGGACGGGGGGGCAAAACTGTTTTTT

D gene: NA
clone size: NA
V gene: TRBV9
J gene: TRBJ2-5
CDR3 protein: CASSVVGTKETQYF
CDR3 DNA: TGTGCCAGCAGCGTAGTAGGGACAAAAGAGACCCAGTACTTC

D gene: TRBD2
clone size: NA
V gene: TRBV27
J gene: TRBJ2-1
CDR3 protein: CASTQRLAGGPRNEQFF
CDR3 DNA: TGTGCCAGCACCCAGAGGCTAGCGGGAGGGCCTAGGAATGAGCAGTTCTTC

D gene: TRBD2
clone size: NA
V gene: TRBV28
J gene: TRBJ2-2
CDR3 protein: CASSKGLAESGELFF
CDR3 DNA: TGTGCCAGCAGTAAGGGACTAGCGGAAAGCGGGGAGCTGTTTTTT

D gene: TRBD2
clone size: NA
V gene: TRBV4-3
J gene: TRBJ2-1
CDR3 protein: CASSQELPTSGIYNEQFF
CDR3 DNA: TGCGCCAGCAGCCAAGAACTTCCGACTAGCGGGATTTATAATGAGCAGTTCTTC

D gene: TRBD2
clone size: NA
V gene: TRBV7-9
J gene: TRBJ2-5
CDR3 protein: CASGKELAGAVETQYF
CDR3 DNA: TGTGCCAGCGGAAAAGAACTAGCGGGAGCAGTGGAGACCCAGTACTTC

D gene: NA
clone size: NA
V gene: TRBV5-4
J gene: TRBJ2-3
CDR3 protein: CASSPGGVTADTQYF
CDR3 DNA: TGTGCCAGCAGCCCTGGAGGAGTTACGGCAGATACGCAGTATTTT

D gene: NA
clone size: NA
V gene: TRBV29-1
J gene: TRBJ2-1
CDR3 protein: CRALGRAGEQFF
CDR3 DNA: TGCAGGGCACTAGGACGCGCAGGTGAGCAGTTCTTC

D gene: NA
clone size: NA
V gene: TRBV27
J gene: TRBJ2-1
CDR3 protein: CASSPQQGPEQFF
CDR3 DNA: TGTGCCAGCAGTCCACAACAGGGTCCTGAGCAGTTCTTC

D gene: NA
clone size: NA
V gene: TRBV6-5
J gene: TRBJ2-1
CDR3 protein: CASSYVQAGGEQFF
CDR3 DNA: TGTGCCAGCAGTTACGTTCAGGCCGGGGGTGAGCAGTTCTTC

D gene: TRBD2
clone size: NA
V gene: TRBV10-2
J gene: TRBJ2-1
CDR3 protein: CAGRAGNEQFF
CDR3 DNA: TGCGCCGGAAGAGCGGGAAATGAGCAGTTCTTC

D gene: NA
clone size: NA
V gene: TRBV19
J gene: TRBJ1-1
CDR3 protein: CASSRQNTEAFF
CDR3 DNA: TGTGCCAGTAGTAGACAGAACACTGAAGCTTTCTTT

D gene: TRBD2
clone size: NA
V gene: TRBV9
J gene: TRBJ2-1
CDR3 protein: CASSLKASGGTSIQMQFF
CDR3 DNA: TGTGCCAGCAGCCTAAAGGCCTCCGGCGGGACTAGCATTCAAATGCAGTTCTTC

D gene: NA
clone size: NA
V gene: TRBV10-3
J gene: TRBJ1-2
CDR3 protein: CAITNSRNYGYTF
CDR3 DNA: TGTGCCATCACCAACAGTCGGAACTATGGCTACACCTTC

D gene: TRBD1
clone size: NA
V gene: TRBV5-8
J gene: TRBJ1-5
CDR3 protein: CASSLVTTGVQPQHF
CDR3 DNA: TGTGCCAGCAGCTTGGTTACGACAGGGGTCCAGCCCCAGCATTTT

D gene: NA
clone size: NA
V gene: TRBV11-2
J gene: TRBJ2-1
CDR3 protein: CASSLKQNNEQFF
CDR3 DNA: TGTGCCAGCAGCTTAAAACAAAACAATGAGCAGTTCTTC

D gene: TRBD1
clone size: NA
V gene: TRBV15
J gene: TRBJ2-2
CDR3 protein: CATSRGQGLFEWDTGELFF
CDR3 DNA: TGTGCCACCAGCAGAGGACAGGGCCTCTTCGAGTGGGACACCGGGGAGCTGTTTTTT

D gene: TRBD1
clone size: few
V gene: TRBV7-8
J gene: TRBJ2-7
CDR3 protein: CASSLVGVGGQVYEQYF
CDR3 DNA: TGTGCCAGCAGCTTAGTCGGTGTGGGGGGACAGGTCTACGAGCAGTACTTC

D gene: TRBD1
clone size: NA
V gene: TRBV7-9
J gene: TRBJ1-2
CDR3 protein: CAGSSTPGTGLGSGYTF
CDR3 DNA: TGTGCCGGCAGCTCCACCCCCGGGACAGGGTTGGGTTCTGGCTACACCTTC

D gene: NA
clone size: NA
V gene: TRBV19
J gene: TRBJ2-3
CDR3 protein: CASSPSGGGAADTQYF
CDR3 DNA: TGTGCCAGTAGTCCCTCTGGGGGGGGCGCGGCAGATACGCAGTATTTT

D gene: NA
clone size: NA
V gene: TRBV7-2
J gene: TRBJ2-7
CDR3 protein: CASSRQRGIYEQYF
CDR3 DNA: TGTGCCAGCAGCAGGCAGCGAGGAATCTACGAGCAGTACTTC

D gene: NA
clone size: NA
V gene: TRBV6-5
J gene: TRBJ1-4
CDR3 protein: CASSSAGEKLFF
CDR3 DNA: TGTGCCAGCAGTTCTGCAGGGGAAAAACTGTTTTTT

D gene: TRBD1
clone size: once
V gene: TRBV5-1
J gene: TRBJ2-2
CDR3 protein: CASSPMRTGTGVTGELFF
CDR3 DNA: TGCGCCAGCAGCCCAATGCGAACCGGGACAGGGGTTACCGGGGAGCTGTTTTTT

D gene: TRBD1
clone size: NA
V gene: TRBV12-5
J gene: TRBJ1-6
CDR3 protein: CASGPGTGNNSPLHF
CDR3 DNA: TGTGCTAGTGGCCCCGGGACAGGGAATAATTCACCCCTCCACTTT

D gene: TRBD1
clone size: NA
V gene: TRBV6-1
J gene: TRBJ2-5
CDR3 protein: CASSEIAGGAETQYF
CDR3 DNA: TGTGCCAGCAGTGAAATTGCAGGGGGCGCAGAGACCCAGTACTTC

D gene: NA
clone size: few
V gene: TRBV6-1
J gene: TRBJ1-1
CDR3 protein: CASSEAGHWGTEAFF
CDR3 DNA: TGTGCCAGCAGTGAAGCGGGACACTGGGGAACTGAAGCTTTCTTT

D gene: TRBD2
clone size: NA
V gene: TRBV28
J gene: TRBJ2-1
CDR3 protein: CASSLPSGRGYNEQFF
CDR3 DNA: TGTGCCAGCAGTTTGCCCAGCGGGAGGGGTTACAATGAGCAGTTCTTC

D gene: TRBD1
clone size: NA
V gene: TRBV5-1
J gene: TRBJ1-2
CDR3 protein: CASSLGGQGHGYTF
CDR3 DNA: TGCGCCAGCAGCTTGGGGGGACAGGGTCATGGCTACACCTTC

D gene: NA
clone size: NA
V gene: TRBV28
J gene: TRBJ2-3
CDR3 protein: CASSLGGIRTDTQYF
CDR3 DNA: TGTGCCAGCAGTTTGGGCGGGATAAGGACAGATACGCAGTATTTT

D gene: TRBD1
clone size: NA
V gene: TRBV5-3
J gene: TRBJ2-3
CDR3 protein: CARSLGDRETTDTQYF
CDR3 DNA: TGTGCCAGAAGCTTGGGGGACAGGGAGACCACAGATACGCAGTATTTT

D gene: TRBD1
clone size: NA
V gene: TRBV9
J gene: TRBJ1-1
CDR3 protein: CASSPGQGAWDTEAFF
CDR3 DNA: TGTGCCAGCAGCCCGGGACAGGGGGCTTGGGACACTGAAGCTTTCTTT

D gene: NA
clone size: NA
V gene: TRBV7-3
J gene: TRBJ1-1
CDR3 protein: CASSFGGNTEAFF
CDR3 DNA: TGTGCCAGCAGCTTCGGCGGGAACACTGAAGCTTTCTTT

D gene: TRBD2
clone size: NA
V gene: TRBV19
J gene: TRBJ2-5
CDR3 protein: CASSIGLAGGQETQYF
CDR3 DNA: TGTGCCAGTAGTATCGGTCTAGCGGGCGGCCAAGAGACCCAGTACTTC

D gene: TRBD2
clone size: once
V gene: TRBV19
J gene: TRBJ2-1
CDR3 protein: CASSTGTSGRRYNEQFF
CDR3 DNA: TGTGCCAGTAGTACCGGGACTAGCGGGAGGAGGTACAATGAGCAGTTCTTC

D gene: TRBD2
clone size: NA
V gene: TRBV15
J gene: TRBJ2-5
CDR3 protein: CATSSHLKRTSGRGGTQYF
CDR3 DNA: TGTGCCACCAGCAGTCACCTTAAGCGCACTAGCGGGAGGGGGGGGACCCAGTACTTC

D gene: NA
clone size: NA
V gene: TRBV30
J gene: TRBJ2-1
CDR3 protein: CAWSGLYDNEQFF
CDR3 DNA: TGTGCCTGGAGTGGACTGTACGACAATGAGCAGTTCTTC

D gene: NA
clone size: NA
V gene: TRBV28
J gene: TRBJ2-2
CDR3 protein: CASMGRMNTGELFF
CDR3 DNA: TGTGCCAGCATGGGGCGGATGAACACCGGGGAGCTGTTTTTT

D gene: NA
clone size: once
V gene: TRBV11-2
J gene: TRBJ1-5
CDR3 protein: CASSLNRDQPQHF
CDR3 DNA: TGTGCCAGCAGCTTAAATCGGGATCAGCCCCAGCATTTT

D gene: NA
clone size: NA
V gene: TRBV6-1
J gene: TRBJ1-3
CDR3 protein: CASTPTGGNTIYF
CDR3 DNA: TGTGCCAGCACCCCGACAGGTGGAAACACCATATATTTT